One T cell receptor beta chain is described in this entry. The antigen remains unidentified. The germline gives CDR1 SGDLS, CDR2 YYNGEE. This CDR3 is built from 16 residues. Deletions cut 4 bases from V and 0 bases from J, with 11 bases between. Amplification targeted the TCR beta CDR3 regions, with RNA transcripts as the source material. The first round was an RT-PCR with HTBI primers, and the second round was a multiplex PCR. TCRdb ran MiXCR on the multiplex PCR reads and lists one entry per CDR3 protein. In the table there are hundreds of thousands of distinct CDR3 sequences, roughly two fifths of which are singletons. Where ophthalmopathy was present, donors had moderate-to-severe activity, CAS ≥3, NOSPECS ≥4 and duration under 3 months. The data derive from a study of Graves' ophthalmopathy and Graves' hyperthyroidism. Study-wide results and limits: Ophthalmopathy progression was predicted by the model at less than 71% sensitivity and roughly 72% specificity. Appearing in blood as well were most expanded thyroid clonotypes above 0.001 frequency. Between ophthalmopathy and stable hyperthyroidism, a 13-signature model drew a separation with around 90% sensitivity and around 80% specificity.

V usage is TRBV9 and J usage is TRBJ2-6; D gene unclear. Sequenced: peripheral blood. This TCR was recovered from an adult man with Graves' ophthalmopathy. CDR3 in DNA: TGTGCCAGCAGCCATGACACATACTCTGGGGCCAACGTCCTGACTTTC. Translating gives CASSHDTYSGANVLTF. Full variable domain (outside the CDR3, taken from reference TRBV9 and TRBJ2-6): DSGVTQTPKHLITATGQRVTLRCSPRSGDLSVYWYQQSLDQGLQFLIQYYNGEERAKGNILERFSAQQFPDLHSELNLSSLELGDSALYFCASSHDTYSGANVLTFGAGSRLTVL.